This passage covers 27 T cell receptor beta chains from one sample sequenced in a study of blood T cell repertoires in COVID-19 (dated by TCRdb to between 2020 and 2021). The receptor library was made with the immunoSEQ multiplex PCR assay. The immuneACCESS repertoire file appears here via TCRdb, limited to in-frame rearrangements. These files lack a portion of the clones; in checked studies, under half of the deficit traces to unresolved V genes, and the cause of the others is not known. This sample lists 200,000 to 250,000 clones; 82% were detected once. The ten biggest clones cover 3.6% of the sample. The sequenced sample was peripheral blood. Receptors were obtained from an elderly woman with acute or convalescent COVID-19.

The chain uses TRBV29-1 and TRBJ1-2; D might be TRBD1 (5 bases). Looked up from germline, CDR1 is SQVTM and CDR2 is ANQGSEA. The V end lost 2 bases, the J end lost 3 bases, and 13 bases lay between the germline ends. The CDR3 covers 14 residues. The DNA of the CDR3 is TGCAGCGTTGAATCCCAGGGAACGGACTATGGCTACACCTTC. It translates to CSVESQGTDYGYTF.

The gene calls are TRBV7-2 and TRBJ1-2; 9 positions match TRBD1. The germline V gene has CDR1 SGHTA and CDR2 FQGNSA. With 4 bases clipped from V and 8 bases from J, the junction kept 8 bases outside the gene matches. This CDR3 has 14 residues. The CDR3 region has the DNA TGTGCCAGCAGCTCAGGACAGGGGATTGGGGGCTACACCTTC. Protein sequence: CASSSGQGIGGYTF.

The CDR3 loop reads CSPSNQPQHF. CDR3 coding DNA: TGCAGTCCAAGCAATCAGCCCCAGCATTTT. The chain recombines TRBV20-1 with TRBJ1-5; D remains ambiguous. CDR1 is DFQATT and CDR2 is SNEGSKA in the germline V gene (reference sequence). V was cut by 8 bases and J by 1 base, with 3 bases left in between. The CDR3 has 10 amino acids.

This chain joins TRBV4-3 and TRBJ2-1, with 8 positions matching TRBD2. The V gene's germline CDR1 is LGHNA and CDR2 YSLEER. CDR3 length: 16 residues. V shed 0 bases and J 2 bases; nucleotides not matched to a gene: 3. CDR3 sequence: CASSQDSGGTYNEQFF. CDR3 nucleotide sequence: TGCGCCAGCAGCCAAGACAGCGGGGGTACCTACAATGAGCAGTTCTTC.

The chain has TRBV3-1 (or the pseudogene TRBV3-2) and TRBJ2-7, with TRBD1 identical over 8 bases. The CDR3 totals 15 residues. The ends lost 4 bases at V and 7 bases at J; junction bases unmatched: 12. Germline CDR1 reads LGHDT; CDR2 reads YNNKEL (reference sequence). The CDR3 sequence is CASSPVRQGMWEQYF. The DNA of the CDR3 is TGTGCCAGCAGCCCAGTCCGACAGGGGATGTGGGAGCAGTACTTC.

The chain uses TRBV9 and TRBJ2-7, with TRBD2 matching 15 bases. Per the germline V gene, CDR1 is SGDLS and CDR2 is YYNGEE. The CDR3 is 18 amino acids. With 4 bases clipped from V and 2 bases from J, the junction kept 10 bases outside the gene matches. This CDR3 reads CASSQGLAGGLATYEQYF. The CDR3 nucleotides are TGTGCCAGCAGCCAGGGACTAGCGGGGGGCCTAGCCACCTACGAGCAGTACTTC.

V gene TRBV6-6 combines with J gene TRBJ2-2; D perhaps matches TRBD1 (7 bases). V was trimmed by 4 bases and J by 5 bases, leaving 11 bases between them. CDR3 length equals 14 residues. The V gene's germline CDR1 is MNHNY and CDR2 SVGAGI (reference sequence). The chain's CDR3 is CASSFPGGTGELFF. As DNA, the CDR3 is TGTGCCAGCAGTTTTCCAGGGGGGACCGGGGAGCTGTTTTTT.

V gene TRBV10-3 combines with J gene TRBJ2-7; D ambiguous. V was clipped by 6 bases and J by 8 bases, with 14 bases between them. CDR1 is ENHRY, CDR2 SYGVKD, per germline. The CDR3 length is 12 residues. The chain's CDR3 is CAIRQTLDKQYF. In nucleotides, the CDR3 is TGTGCCATCAGACAGACCCTTGACAAGCAGTACTTC.

The chain carries TRBV2 and TRBJ2-1; the match to TRBD2 covers 11 bases. The CDR3 has 15 residues. In germline, CDR1 is SNHLY, CDR2 FYNNEI. V lost 4 bases, J lost 4 bases, and 3 bases stayed unmatched. The CDR3 is CASSASSGGYNEQFF. The CDR3 DNA reads TGTGCCAGCAGTGCTTCTAGCGGGGGGTACAATGAGCAGTTCTTC.

This chain links TRBV12-3 or TRBV12-4 with TRBJ1-1; tentative D call: TRBD1 (5 bases). This CDR3 has 13 residues. V shed 7 bases and J shed 6 bases, with 15 bases lying between them. The CDR3 sequence: CASTASGGPEAFF. CDR3 bases: TGTGCCAGCACCGCCTCGGGGGGACCTGAAGCTTTCTTT.

V is TRBV6-1 and J is TRBJ1-5; unclear D gene. V lost 1 base and J 4 bases, leaving 17 bases between the germline ends. Germline values: CDR1 MNHNS, CDR2 SASEGT. This CDR3 is built from 17 residues. CDR3 sequence: CASSEVGGMGRNQPQHF. The CDR3 DNA follows: TGTGCCAGCAGTGAAGTCGGAGGGATGGGTCGGAATCAGCCCCAGCATTTT.

The chain carries TRBV6-1 and TRBJ1-3, with D possibly being TRBD1 (5 bases). The CDR3 has 15 amino acids. V dropped 2 bases and J dropped 0 bases, with 8 bases sitting between them. The V gene's germline CDR1 is MNHNS and CDR2 SASEGT. The CDR3 DNA sequence: TGTGCCAGCAGTGAAATGGGGGGCTCTGGAAACACCATATATTTT. Its translation is CASSEMGGSGNTIYF.

The rearrangement joins TRBV6-2 or TRBV6-3 to TRBJ2-2; 8 positions agree with TRBD1. This CDR3 spans 14 amino acids. Germline assignment: CDR1 MNHEY and CDR2 SVGEGT. J gave up 4 bases and V 5 bases, and 3 bases lay outside the gene matches. The CDR3 bases are TGTGCCAGCAGTAGGACAGGGACCACCGGGGAGCTGTTTTTT. It codes for CASSRTGTTGELFF.

This clone showed up just once. The rearrangement links TRBV5-5 to TRBJ2-1; 8 bases fit TRBD1. Germline V gives CDR1 SGHKS, CDR2 YYEKEE (reference sequence). With 4 bases clipped from V and 1 base from J, the junction kept 7 bases outside the gene matches. The CDR3 runs 16 residues. In nucleotides, the CDR3 is TGTGCCAGCAGCACCGGTAGGGACAGGTCCTACAATGAGCAGTTCTTC. Protein sequence: CASSTGRDRSYNEQFF.

This chain joins TRBV3-1 (or the pseudogene TRBV3-2) and TRBJ1-4; D might be TRBD1 (6 bases). V was clipped by 1 base and J by 3 bases, with 15 bases between them. Germline values: CDR1 LGHDT, CDR2 YNNKEL (reference sequence). CDR3 size: 17 residues. The CDR3 DNA is TGTGCCAGCAGCCAAGGGGCGGGGGCGGTGGCTAATGAAAAACTGTTTTTT. As protein: CASSQGAGAVANEKLFF.

This clone was counted between two and nine times. The chain is built from TRBV19 and TRBJ2-1, with 11 bases that match TRBD2. CDR1 LNHDA and CDR2 SQIVND come from the germline V gene (reference sequence). The CDR3 is 15 amino acids. With V trimmed by 4 bases and J by 5 bases, 4 bases remained unmatched. In DNA, the CDR3 is TGTGCCAGTAGTACCGGACTAGCGGGCAACAATGAGCAGTTCTTC. As protein: CASSTGLAGNNEQFF.

The V and J genes are TRBV18 and TRBJ1-6; weak D call: TRBD1 (5 bases). Germline CDR1 KGHSH, CDR2 LQKENI. CDR3 size: 14 residues. Trimming stripped 6 bases from V and 7 bases from J, with 13 bases between. The CDR3 is CASSFATENSPLHF. Written as DNA, the CDR3 is TGTGCCAGCTCCTTCGCGACAGAGAATTCACCCCTCCACTTT.

The table lists this clone with a count of one. This chain uses TRBV7-2 with TRBJ1-2; D is possibly TRBD1 (5 bases). CDR3 length: 15 residues. Trimming removed 4 bases at V and 4 bases at J, with 16 bases between. Germline V CDR1 and CDR2: SGHTA, FQGNSA. CDR3 loop: CASSSPRGVTYGYTF. The CDR3, as DNA: TGTGCCAGCAGCTCTCCCCGGGGGGTAACCTATGGCTACACCTTC.

This clone has more than one count but fewer than ten. V usage is TRBV6-4 and J usage is TRBJ2-3, with 9 bases that match TRBD2. This CDR3 is built from 18 residues. Losses at the gene ends were 10 bases for V and 6 bases for J; bases not matched to a gene: 23. Germline V CDR1 and CDR2: MRHNA, SNTAGT. CDR3 amino acids: CANSSPISRGGLCDTQYF. CDR3 sequence (DNA): TGTGCCAACTCCTCACCGATTTCGCGGGGGGGCCTTTGCGATACGCAGTATTTT.

This chain connects TRBV11-3 to TRBJ2-7, with D uncertain. The length of the CDR3 is 14 residues. The V gene lost 1 base and the J gene lost 0 bases, with 7 bases spanning the gap. CDR1 and CDR2 (germline): SGHNT, YENEEA. The CDR3 DNA sequence: TGTGCCAGCAGCTTAGGTCCCAGCTCCTACGAGCAGTACTTC. Translation gives CASSLGPSSYEQYF.

The chain has TRBV19 and TRBJ1-4; 8 nucleotides agree with TRBD1. The CDR3 is 13 amino acids. CDR1 and CDR2 (germline): LNHDA, SQIVND (reference sequence). Trimming at V came to 7 bases and at J to 4 bases, leaving 2 bases not matched to a gene. As DNA, the CDR3 is TGTGCCAGTAACAGGGGGATTAATGAAAAACTGTTTTTT. It yields the protein CASNRGINEKLFF.

The genes are TRBV5-1 and TRBJ1-2, with a weak D call TRBD1 (6 bases). Germline values: CDR1 SGHRS, CDR2 YFSETQ. CDR3 length: 13 residues. Trimming shortened V by 5 bases and J by 8 bases, and 16 bases separated the two germline ends. The CDR3 protein is CASSPDRFQGYTF. CDR3 nucleotide sequence: TGCGCCAGCAGTCCAGACAGGTTCCAAGGCTACACCTTC.

The chain has TRBV2 and TRBJ2-1, with TRBD1 matching over 9 bases. Germline V CDR1 and CDR2: SNHLY, FYNNEI. After removal of 5 bases from V and 4 bases from J, the junction contained 3 bases not matched to a gene. CDR3 length: 14 residues. CDR3 sequence: CASSTGGRYNEQFF. CDR3 in DNA: TGTGCCAGCAGTACAGGGGGCAGGTACAATGAGCAGTTCTTC.

The genes are TRBV10-3 and TRBJ1-1; D unclear. From germline, CDR1 is ENHRY and CDR2 SYGVKD. CDR3 length: 14 amino acids. The germline V and J ends were trimmed by 2 bases and 1 base, with 8 bases remaining between them. In DNA form, the CDR3 reads TGTGCCATCAGTGAGGCCACAGAGAACACTGAAGCTTTCTTT. Amino acid sequence: CAISEATENTEAFF.

The chain joins TRBV5-1 to TRBJ1-1; 8 positions match TRBD1. Germline CDR1 reads SGHRS; CDR2 reads YFSETQ. Germline trimming cut 2 bases from V and 1 base from J; bases unmatched to any gene: 7. The CDR3 length is 16 residues. In DNA form, the CDR3 reads TGCGCCAGCAGCTTCAGGGGGCCCCAGGGGAACACTGAAGCTTTCTTT. It yields the protein CASSFRGPQGNTEAFF.

This clone was seen just once. The rearrangement uses TRBV7-2 and TRBJ1-2; no definite D call. Deletions cut 2 bases from V and 4 bases from J, with 11 bases between. CDR3 length: 14 residues. Germline V gene data show CDR1 as SGHTA and CDR2 as FQGNSA. CDR3: CASSLSGKAYGYTF. The CDR3 region has the DNA TGTGCCAGCAGCTTAAGCGGCAAAGCCTATGGCTACACCTTC.

The chain employs TRBV19 and TRBJ1-4; the D gene is possibly TRBD1 (6 bases). Germline CDR1 and CDR2: LNHDA and SQIVND (reference sequence). The CDR3 spans 16 residues. Trimming pared 4 bases from V and 0 bases from J, leaving 12 bases between. CDR3 in amino acids: CASSTPRQATNEKLFF. In DNA, the CDR3 is TGTGCCAGTAGTACCCCGAGACAGGCAACTAATGAAAAACTGTTTTTT.